This is a list of T cell receptor beta chains from one sample in a study of cytomegalovirus exposure and HLA in healthy donors. Some clones are missing from TCRdb's copy, which holds only in-frame ones; the method was immunoSEQ multiplex PCR. Of some 260,000 clones in the sample, about nine tenths were seen once. Input material: PBMCs. The receptor source for this set is a woman in her 30s in good health and CMV-seronegative. Each CDR3 is given with its conserved first and last residue. D genes are given only for firm matches. Part of the rows lack a size; the others show once, few, many or a class for expanded clones.

clone_size: once; j_call: TRBJ1-4; d_call: .; v_call: TRBV28; cdr3_aa: CASGGLGEKLFF; cdr3_nt: TGTGCCAGCGGGGGATTAGGGGAAAAACTGTTTTTT
clone_size: .; j_call: TRBJ2-1; d_call: TRBD2; v_call: TRBV19; cdr3_aa: CASTTGGLAGAYNEQFF; cdr3_nt: TGTGCCAGTACTACGGGAGGACTAGCGGGAGCCTACAATGAGCAGTTCTTC
clone_size: once; j_call: TRBJ2-2; d_call: TRBD2; v_call: TRBV11-3; cdr3_aa: CASSLAHLSGRTGELFF; cdr3_nt: TGTGCCAGCAGCTTAGCCCATCTTAGCGGGAGAACCGGGGAGCTGTTTTTT
clone_size: .; j_call: TRBJ2-5; d_call: .; v_call: TRBV9; cdr3_aa: CASSVAVGEETQYF; cdr3_nt: TGTGCCAGCAGCGTAGCTGTTGGAGAAGAGACCCAGTACTTC
clone_size: few; j_call: TRBJ2-5; d_call: .; v_call: TRBV28; cdr3_aa: CASSTVKGFQETQYF; cdr3_nt: TGTGCCAGCAGTACGGTGAAGGGTTTTCAAGAGACCCAGTACTTC
clone_size: .; j_call: TRBJ1-2; d_call: .; v_call: TRBV5-4; cdr3_aa: CASSLAPAGDYGYTF; cdr3_nt: TGTGCCAGCAGCTTGGCCCCCGCCGGTGACTATGGCTACACCTTC
clone_size: .; j_call: TRBJ2-7; d_call: TRBD1; v_call: TRBV10-3; cdr3_aa: CAISEGQVSYEQYF; cdr3_nt: TGTGCCATCAGTGAGGGACAGGTCTCCTACGAGCAGTACTTC
clone_size: .; j_call: TRBJ2-7; d_call: .; v_call: TRBV13; cdr3_aa: CASSLTGYGEQYF; cdr3_nt: TGTGCCAGCAGCTTAACAGGGTACGGCGAGCAGTACTTC
clone_size: .; j_call: TRBJ2-2; d_call: TRBD2; v_call: TRBV4-3; cdr3_aa: CASSQYTARTSGTGELFF; cdr3_nt: TGCGCCAGCAGCCAATACACAGCGCGGACTAGCGGTACCGGGGAGCTGTTTTTT
clone_size: few; j_call: TRBJ1-1; d_call: .; v_call: TRBV6-1; cdr3_aa: CASSAQGGAFF; cdr3_nt: TGTGCCAGCAGCGCCCAGGGTGGCGCTTTCTTT
clone_size: .; j_call: TRBJ2-3; d_call: TRBD2; v_call: TRBV4-2; cdr3_aa: CASSPLTSGRAGDTQYF; cdr3_nt: TGTGCCAGCAGCCCTCTGACTAGCGGGAGGGCCGGAGATACGCAGTATTTT
clone_size: .; j_call: TRBJ2-2; d_call: TRBD1; v_call: TRBV28; cdr3_aa: CASSLIGQGNTGELFF; cdr3_nt: TGTGCCAGCAGTTTAATTGGACAGGGGAACACCGGGGAGCTGTTTTTT
clone_size: .; j_call: TRBJ2-7; d_call: .; v_call: TRBV27; cdr3_aa: CASSLVETGTYEQYF; cdr3_nt: TGTGCCAGCAGTTTAGTGGAAACAGGGACCTACGAGCAGTACTTC
clone_size: .; j_call: TRBJ1-2; d_call: TRBD1; v_call: TRBV27; cdr3_aa: CASRAGTGASYGYTF; cdr3_nt: TGTGCCAGCAGAGCGGGGACAGGGGCGAGCTATGGCTACACCTTC
clone_size: .; j_call: TRBJ1-2; d_call: TRBD1; v_call: TRBV7-2; cdr3_aa: CASSLVRRQGGGGYTF; cdr3_nt: TGTGCCAGCAGCTTAGTCCGCCGGCAGGGGGGCGGGGGCTACACCTTC
clone_size: .; j_call: TRBJ2-5; d_call: .; v_call: TRBV21-1; cdr3_aa: CASSKRETRMAQYF; cdr3_nt: TGTGCCAGCAGCAAACGGGAGACAAGGATGGCCCAGTACTTC
clone_size: few; j_call: TRBJ2-1; d_call: TRBD2; v_call: TRBV27; cdr3_aa: CASSSSGRAHEQFF; cdr3_nt: TGTGCCAGCAGCAGTAGCGGGAGGGCCCATGAGCAGTTCTTC
clone_size: .; j_call: TRBJ2-5; d_call: .; v_call: TRBV7-2; cdr3_aa: CASSLYRAMGTQYF; cdr3_nt: TGTGCCAGCAGCTTGTATCGGGCGATGGGGACCCAGTACTTC
clone_size: .; j_call: TRBJ2-7; d_call: TRBD2; v_call: TRBV7-9; cdr3_aa: CASSLLAGGPNEQYF; cdr3_nt: TGTGCCAGCAGCTTACTCGCGGGAGGGCCTAACGAGCAGTACTTC
clone_size: .; j_call: TRBJ2-7; d_call: .; v_call: TRBV29-1; cdr3_aa: CSVVTGPYEQYF; cdr3_nt: TGCAGCGTGGTAACAGGGCCTTACGAGCAGTACTTC
clone_size: .; j_call: TRBJ2-5; d_call: TRBD2; v_call: TRBV25-1; cdr3_aa: CASSELGTSGTQETQYF; cdr3_nt: TGTGCCAGCAGTGAATTAGGGACTAGCGGGACCCAAGAGACCCAGTACTTC
clone_size: .; j_call: TRBJ2-3; d_call: TRBD2; v_call: TRBV27; cdr3_aa: CASSLASGGTDTQYF; cdr3_nt: TGTGCCAGCAGTTTGGCTAGCGGAGGCACAGATACGCAGTATTTT
clone_size: .; j_call: TRBJ2-7; d_call: TRBD2; v_call: TRBV28; cdr3_aa: CASTLVAGSSYEQYF; cdr3_nt: TGTGCCAGCACCCTGGTAGCGGGGAGCTCCTACGAGCAGTACTTC
clone_size: .; j_call: TRBJ2-7; d_call: TRBD2; v_call: TRBV19; cdr3_aa: CASSARGTSVYEQYF; cdr3_nt: TGTGCCAGTAGTGCCCGCGGGACTAGCGTCTACGAGCAGTACTTC
clone_size: .; j_call: TRBJ1-1; d_call: TRBD1; v_call: TRBV7-3; cdr3_aa: CASSLSTGGFTEAFF; cdr3_nt: TGTGCCAGCAGCTTATCTACAGGGGGCTTCACTGAAGCTTTCTTT
clone_size: .; j_call: TRBJ2-1; d_call: .; v_call: TRBV28; cdr3_aa: CASSLANGVGEQFF; cdr3_nt: TGTGCCAGCAGTTTGGCCAACGGCGTAGGTGAGCAGTTCTTC
clone_size: .; j_call: TRBJ2-2; d_call: .; v_call: TRBV28; cdr3_aa: CASRTEQGRNGELFF; cdr3_nt: TGTGCCAGCAGGACAGAACAGGGGAGGAACGGGGAGCTGTTTTTT
clone_size: .; j_call: TRBJ1-5; d_call: .; v_call: TRBV5-5; cdr3_aa: CASSRGGNSNQPQHF; cdr3_nt: TGTGCCAGCAGCAGAGGGGGGAATAGCAATCAGCCCCAGCATTTT
clone_size: .; j_call: TRBJ1-2; d_call: TRBD1; v_call: TRBV18; cdr3_aa: CASSLSTGGVGYTF; cdr3_nt: TGTGCCAGCTCACTATCTACAGGGGGCGTTGGCTACACCTTC
clone_size: .; j_call: TRBJ2-1; d_call: .; v_call: TRBV4-3; cdr3_aa: CASSQIVMDDNEQFF; cdr3_nt: TGCGCCAGCAGCCAAATAGTTATGGACGACAATGAGCAGTTCTTC
clone_size: .; j_call: TRBJ2-2; d_call: TRBD2; v_call: TRBV6-4; cdr3_aa: CASSESAGGGTGELFF; cdr3_nt: TGTGCCAGCAGTGAATCGGCGGGAGGGGGCACCGGGGAGCTGTTTTTT
clone_size: .; j_call: TRBJ2-7; d_call: .; v_call: TRBV7-9; cdr3_aa: CASSFSGLPYEQYF; cdr3_nt: TGTGCCAGCAGCTTTAGCGGCCTCCCTTACGAGCAGTACTTC
clone_size: .; j_call: TRBJ1-2; d_call: .; v_call: TRBV6-5; cdr3_aa: CASSSLVGGYTF; cdr3_nt: TGTGCCAGCAGTTCACTGGTTGGGGGCTACACCTTC
clone_size: .; j_call: TRBJ2-7; d_call: TRBD2; v_call: TRBV5-1; cdr3_aa: CASSLELADTYEQYF; cdr3_nt: TGCGCCAGCAGCTTGGAGCTAGCGGATACCTACGAGCAGTACTTC
clone_size: .; j_call: TRBJ2-5; d_call: .; v_call: TRBV19; cdr3_aa: CASRGVGETQYF; cdr3_nt: TGTGCCAGCCGTGGGGTCGGTGAGACCCAGTACTTC
clone_size: .; j_call: TRBJ1-1; d_call: .; v_call: TRBV6-5; cdr3_aa: CASRRVQGTEAFF; cdr3_nt: TGTGCCAGCAGGAGAGTCCAGGGCACTGAAGCTTTCTTT
clone_size: .; j_call: TRBJ2-7; d_call: TRBD2; v_call: TRBV29-1; cdr3_aa: CSVDAGEAYEQYF; cdr3_nt: TGCAGCGTTGATGCGGGAGAGGCCTACGAGCAGTACTTC
clone_size: once; j_call: TRBJ2-7; d_call: TRBD2; v_call: TRBV7-2; cdr3_aa: CASSEQRGLSYEQYF; cdr3_nt: TGTGCCAGCAGCGAGCAGCGGGGGCTGTCCTACGAGCAGTACTTC
clone_size: .; j_call: TRBJ2-7; d_call: .; v_call: TRBV29-1; cdr3_aa: CSVGEPVYEQYF; cdr3_nt: TGCAGCGTTGGTGAACCGGTCTACGAGCAGTACTTC
clone_size: .; j_call: TRBJ2-1; d_call: TRBD2; v_call: TRBV7-9; cdr3_aa: CASSLRLLAGVSYNEQFF; cdr3_nt: TGTGCCAGCAGCTTACGCCTACTAGCGGGAGTTTCCTACAATGAGCAGTTCTTC
clone_size: .; j_call: TRBJ1-1; d_call: TRBD1; v_call: TRBV4-2; cdr3_aa: CASSQTGVTEAFF; cdr3_nt: TGTGCCAGCAGCCAGACAGGGGTCACTGAAGCTTTCTTT
clone_size: .; j_call: TRBJ1-4; d_call: .; v_call: TRBV13; cdr3_aa: CASSLVRDSPEKLFF; cdr3_nt: TGTGCCAGCAGCTTAGTCAGAGACAGCCCTGAAAAACTGTTTTTT
clone_size: .; j_call: TRBJ2-7; d_call: .; v_call: TRBV25-1; cdr3_aa: CAIGTPAYEQYF; cdr3_nt: TGTGCCATCGGGACGCCGGCCTACGAGCAGTACTTC
clone_size: .; j_call: TRBJ2-2; d_call: TRBD1; v_call: TRBV5-6; cdr3_aa: CASSSRTGGDTGELFF; cdr3_nt: TGTGCCAGCAGCTCCAGGACAGGGGGAGACACCGGGGAGCTGTTTTTT
clone_size: .; j_call: TRBJ1-5; d_call: .; v_call: TRBV27; cdr3_aa: CASSLTTHSNQPQHF; cdr3_nt: TGTGCCAGCAGTTTAACCACACATAGCAATCAGCCCCAGCATTTT
clone_size: .; j_call: TRBJ2-7; d_call: TRBD2; v_call: TRBV9; cdr3_aa: CASSLRLAGADEQYF; cdr3_nt: TGTGCCAGCAGCTTACGACTAGCGGGAGCTGACGAGCAGTACTTC
clone_size: .; j_call: TRBJ2-1; d_call: TRBD2; v_call: TRBV5-1; cdr3_aa: CASSLLGTSRIHEQFF; cdr3_nt: TGCGCCAGCAGCTTGTTGGGGACTAGCCGAATCCATGAGCAGTTCTTC
clone_size: .; j_call: TRBJ2-7; d_call: TRBD2; v_call: TRBV5-4; cdr3_aa: CASSPAAGVYEQYF; cdr3_nt: TGTGCCAGCAGCCCTGCTGCGGGAGTATACGAGCAGTACTTC
clone_size: .; j_call: TRBJ1-2; d_call: .; v_call: TRBV21-1; cdr3_aa: CASSKGQGAPYGYTF; cdr3_nt: TGTGCCAGCAGCAAAGGGCAGGGGGCGCCTTATGGCTACACCTTC
clone_size: .; j_call: TRBJ1-4; d_call: .; v_call: TRBV7-6; cdr3_aa: CASSALQSEKLFF; cdr3_nt: TGTGCCAGCAGCGCCCTACAGAGTGAAAAACTGTTTTTT
clone_size: few; j_call: TRBJ2-7; d_call: TRBD2; v_call: TRBV7-3; cdr3_aa: CASKPKSGRACKAYEQYF; cdr3_nt: TGTGCCAGCAAGCCGAAAAGCGGGAGGGCCTGTAAGGCCTACGAGCAGTACTTC
clone_size: .; j_call: TRBJ2-5; d_call: .; v_call: TRBV27; cdr3_aa: CASSRPGSQETQYF; cdr3_nt: TGTGCCAGCAGTCGCCCAGGTTCCCAAGAGACCCAGTACTTC
clone_size: .; j_call: TRBJ1-5; d_call: .; v_call: TRBV27; cdr3_aa: CASSLSVGYQPQHF; cdr3_nt: TGTGCCAGCAGTTTATCGGTGGGTTATCAGCCCCAGCATTTT